This T cell receptor beta chain was recorded in a study of cytomegalovirus exposure and HLA in healthy donors. Notes on the study in general: Reports state that TCR beta sequences accurately predicted most subjects' HLA-A and HLA-B alleles. CMV serostatus was the sole immune exposure information available. A later look showed TCR association rates differing by HLA locus, highest for DRB1 and lowest for HLA-C. A list of around 160 TCR beta chains associated with cytomegalovirus was given.

On this clone itself: As yet, its antigen is unknown.

Amplification used 60 Vbeta primers and 13 Jbeta primers. Clones were sequenced by immunoSEQ multiplex PCR, and TCRdb holds only the in-frame ones, with some missing. The data contain roughly 120,000 clones, 75% to 85% of them singletons. This CDR3 is built from 13 residues. CDR1 is SGHNT and CDR2 is YYREEE in the germline V gene (reference sequence). Losses at the gene ends were 3 bases for V and 11 bases for J; bases not matched to a gene: 10. Sequenced material: PBMCs. The rearrangement links TRBV5-4 to TRBJ2-5, with 7 bases matching TRBD1. The sequence came from a female donor in good health and CMV-seropositive. This CDR3 reads CASSSTGFEEQYF. The CDR3 DNA sequence: TGTGCCAGCAGCTCGACAGGGTTTGAAGAGCAGTACTTC.